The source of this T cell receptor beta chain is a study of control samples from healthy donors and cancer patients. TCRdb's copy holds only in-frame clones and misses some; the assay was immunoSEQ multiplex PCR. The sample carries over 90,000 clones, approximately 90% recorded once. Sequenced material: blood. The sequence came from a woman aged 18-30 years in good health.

CDR3 region: CASSFDGADTQYF. The CDR3 DNA follows: TGTGCCAGCAGCTTCGATGGCGCAGATACGCAGTATTTT. V usage is TRBV7-9 and J usage is TRBJ2-3; D unresolved. Per germline, CDR1 SEHNR and CDR2 FQNEAQ (reference sequence). Trimming stripped 3 bases from V and 4 bases from J, with 8 bases between. The CDR3 consists of 13 residues. The full variable domain, in which reference TRBV7-9 and TRBJ2-3 provide the parts outside the CDR3, is DTGVSQNPRHKITKRGQNVTFRCDPISEHNRLYWYRQTLGQGPEFLTYFQNEAQLEKSRLLSDRFSAERPKGSFSTLEIQRTEQGDSAMYLCASSFDGADTQYFGPGTRLTVL.